The 22 T cell receptor beta chains below all came from one sample that was sequenced in a study of CXCR3 chemokines and chemotherapy response in bladder cancer. In TCRdb, the PCR reads were re-called with MiXCR into one record per CDR3 protein. This table has several thousand distinct CDR3 sequences, 13% to 15% appearing once. The material was obtained from a patient whose treatment included neoadjuvant chemotherapy. These receptors were taken from a human donor with bladder cancer that responded to neoadjuvant chemotherapy.

This clonotype occurred many times. The chain joins TRBV29-1 to TRBJ2-3; 13 nucleotides agree with TRBD2. Germline V gene sequence: CDR1 SQVTM, CDR2 ANQGSEA. Trimming took 1 base from V and 4 from J; bases not matched to a gene: 2. This CDR3 spans 15 amino acids. Here the CDR3 reads CSVEGGLAGADTQYF. The CDR3 DNA is TGCAGCGTTGAAGGTGGACTAGCGGGAGCAGATACGCAGTATTTT.

Within the sample, this clonotype is medium-sized. The chain combines TRBV19 with TRBJ2-1, with 14 bases fitting TRBD2. Germline CDR1 and CDR2: LNHDA and SQIVND (reference sequence). The trim removed 5 bases at V and 15 bases at J, leaving 12 bases unmatched. There are 15 residues in the CDR3. In DNA, the CDR3 is TGTGCCAGTAGTCTCGACCCGGGACTAGCGGGAGAGGTGTTCTTC. It encodes CASSLDPGLAGEVFF.

This chain links TRBV2 with TRBJ1-6; a weak D match, TRBD1 (6 bases). Germline CDR1 reads SNHLY; CDR2 reads FYNNEI. The length of the CDR3 is 14 residues. V dropped 8 bases and J dropped 5 bases, with 13 bases sitting between them. The DNA of the CDR3 is TGTGCCAGCGGGACTGACAGGAATAATTCACCCCTCCACTTT. Amino acid sequence: CASGTDRNNSPLHF. The full variable domain, with the rest looked up from reference TRBV2 and TRBJ1-6, is EPEVTQTPSHQVTQMGQEVILRCVPISNHLYFYWYRQILGQKVEFLVSFYNNEISEKSEIFDDQFSVERPDGSNFTLKIRSTKLEDSAMYFCASGTDRNNSPLHFGNGTRLTVT.

This clonotype was recorded at least ten times. This chain joins TRBV13 and TRBJ2-7, with a weak D call TRBD2 (7 bases). CDR1 and CDR2 from the germline V gene are PRHDT and FYEKMQ (reference sequence). Trimming stripped 5 bases from V and 0 bases from J, with 11 bases between. The CDR3 contains 14 residues. The CDR3, as DNA: TGTGCCAGCAGCATTGGGGGGGCCTCCTACGAGCAGTACTTC. Translated, it gives CASSIGGASYEQYF.

This clonotype was seen a single time. With only one base between it and a far larger clone, this is likely a read error. V gene TRBV27 combines with J gene TRBJ2-5, with 9 nucleotides matching TRBD2. From germline, CDR1 is MNHEY and CDR2 SMNVEV (reference sequence). This CDR3 contains 19 residues. J was trimmed by 4 bases and V by 5 bases; bases with no gene match: 20. Here the CDR3 DNA reads TGTGCCAGCAGTGACCCAAATAGGCGGGAGGGCCGCCTAAGAGAGACCCAGTACTTC. Translation gives CASSDPNRREGRLRETQYF.

This clonotype was observed at least ten times. The chain carries TRBV11-3 and TRBJ1-1, with TRBD1 matching over 7 bases. Unmatched junction bases numbered 5, after V lost 9 bases and J lost 1 base. This CDR3 has 13 residues. Germline V gene lookup returns CDR1 SGHNT and CDR2 YENEEA. The DNA for the CDR3 is TGTGCCAGTCAGGGACAGTCGAACACTGAAGCTTTCTTT. Its translation: CASQGQSNTEAFF.

This clonotype is labeled as medium-sized. CDR3 loop: CASSSTQDGEQYF. The CDR3 DNA follows: TGTGCCAGCAGCTCAACCCAAGATGGGGAGCAGTACTTC. This chain connects TRBV6-2 or TRBV6-3 to TRBJ2-7; D is uncertain. V lost 6 bases and J lost 7, with 16 bases in between. CDR1 and CDR2 (germline): MNHEY, SVGEGT. The CDR3 length is 13 residues.

This clonotype is medium-sized by share. This sequence joins TRBV5-4 and TRBJ2-5; 9 bases line up with TRBD2. Trimming removed 6 bases from V and 4 bases from J; junction bases left unmatched: 10. This CDR3 is built from 15 residues. Germline V gives CDR1 SGHNT, CDR2 YYREEE (reference sequence). The CDR3 sequence is CASTGAGGPPETQYF. In DNA, the CDR3 is TGTGCCAGCACCGGGGCGGGAGGGCCTCCAGAGACCCAGTACTTC.

This clonotype was recorded at least ten times. The chain combines TRBV29-1 with TRBJ2-1; TRBD2 matches 13 bases. There are 16 residues in the CDR3. Trimming took 1 base from V and 4 from J; bases not matched to a gene: 4. The germline V gene has CDR1 SQVTM and CDR2 ANQGSEA. CDR3 sequence reads: CSVEGILAGGYNEQFF. The CDR3 DNA sequence: TGCAGCGTTGAAGGGATACTAGCGGGAGGGTACAATGAGCAGTTCTTC.

This clonotype was observed at least ten times. The chain is built from TRBV29-1 and TRBJ2-3; TRBD2 matches at 13 bases. CDR1 is SQVTM, CDR2 ANQGSEA, per germline. This CDR3 comprises 19 residues. Unmatched junction bases numbered 19, after V lost 6 bases and J lost 4 bases. The CDR3, as DNA: TGCAGCGTGCGGGGGGGCATTGGACTAGCGGGAGATAGGGCAGATACGCAGTATTTT. This gives the protein CSVRGGIGLAGDRADTQYF.

The chain couples TRBV6-1 to TRBJ1-2, with TRBD1 identical over 11 bases. CDR1 MNHNS and CDR2 SASEGT come from the germline V gene. V was pared by 6 bases and J by 2 bases, with 5 bases of the junction left unmatched. This CDR3 has 15 residues. CDR3: CASRLGDRGNYGYTF. The CDR3 DNA reads as TGTGCCAGCAGACTTGGGGACAGGGGGAACTATGGCTACACCTTC.

This clonotype occurred many times. The chain links TRBV5-4 to TRBJ1-4; unclear D gene. Germline assignment: CDR1 SGHNT and CDR2 YYREEE (reference sequence). CDR3 size: 13 residues. Trimming took 4 bases from V and 4 from J, leaving 8 bases between them. CDR3 coding DNA: TGTGCCAGCAGCCAACAGCATAATGAAAAACTGTTTTTT. It encodes CASSQQHNEKLFF.

Remarks on this clonotype: The likely explanation is a read error, given a far larger clone one base away. The rearrangement links TRBV6-6 to TRBJ2-7, with 8 bases that match TRBD2. The germline CDR1 and CDR2 sequences are MNHNY and SVGAGI (reference sequence). Unmatched junction bases numbered 13, after V lost 5 bases and J lost 7 bases. This CDR3 is 15 amino acids long. CDR3 in DNA: TGTGCCAGCAGTCCGAGCGGGAGCGGAGTGAATGAGCAGTACTTC. Residues: CASSPSGSGVNEQYF.

By share, this clonotype counts as medium-sized. The CDR3 nucleotides read TGTGCCAGCAGCGCCCGACAGGGGGGTAGCACAGATACGCAGTATTTT. It encodes CASSARQGGSTDTQYF. The chain carries TRBV7-2 and TRBJ2-3, with TRBD1 matching over 9 bases. The V and J ends lost 5 bases and 0 bases, in that order; junction bases with no gene match: 6. Germline V CDR1 and CDR2: SGHTA, FQGNSA. The CDR3 runs 16 residues.

This clonotype was detected ten times or more. This chain links TRBV20-1 with TRBJ2-3; D possibly corresponds to TRBD2 (6 bases). CDR1 and CDR2 (germline): DFQATT, SNEGSKA (reference sequence). V lost 2 bases and J lost 7, with 13 bases in between. CDR3 length equals 13 residues. The CDR3 sequence: CSARHRDLNTQYF. CDR3 sequence (DNA): TGCAGTGCTAGACACCGGGACTTGAATACGCAGTATTTT.

With regard to this clonotype: One base separates it from a far larger clone, so it is likely a read error. The chain uses TRBV6-2 or TRBV6-3 and TRBJ2-3, with D perhaps TRBD1 (5 bases). Looked up from germline, CDR1 is MNHEY and CDR2 is SVGEGT. The CDR3 has 13 residues. The CDR3 DNA reads TGTGCCACCAGTGACAAGGGGCGAGATACGCAGTATTTT. It specifies CATSDKGRDTQYF.

This clonotype is medium-sized (0.01 to 0.1%) by share. The chain employs TRBV19 and TRBJ1-1, with D unresolved. CDR1 is LNHDA and CDR2 is SQIVND in the germline V gene (reference sequence). The CDR3 extends over 14 amino acids. V was pared by 4 bases and J by 0 bases, with 9 bases between. The CDR3, as DNA: TGTGCCAGTAGTACCGGGCTCATGAACACTGAAGCTTTCTTT. Translating gives CASSTGLMNTEAFF.

This clonotype was picked up many times. The chain has TRBV18 and TRBJ2-7; 7 nucleotides align to TRBD1. Looked up from germline, CDR1 is KGHSH and CDR2 is LQKENI. J gave up 3 bases and V 3 bases, and 5 bases lay outside the gene matches. The CDR3 is 14 amino acids. The CDR3 sequence is CASSPGAGGYEQYF. The CDR3 DNA is TGTGCCAGCTCACCGGGAGCAGGGGGCTACGAGCAGTACTTC.

In this sample, this clonotype is medium-sized. CDR3 sequence reads: CASSSLLAGALKETQYF. The CDR3 nucleotides are TGTGCCAGCAGTTCCCTACTAGCGGGGGCCTTAAAAGAGACCCAGTACTTC. The chain carries TRBV6-5 and TRBJ2-5, with 11 bases identical to TRBD2. Looked up from germline, CDR1 is MNHEY and CDR2 is SVGAGI. There are 17 residues in the CDR3. V lost 4 bases, J lost 3 bases, and 10 bases stayed unmatched.

By its share, this clonotype is medium-sized (0.01 to 0.1%). This chain connects TRBV5-6 to TRBJ2-7, with TRBD1 matching 7 bases. In germline, CDR1 is SGHDT, CDR2 YYEEEE. The CDR3 contains 16 residues. V lost 3 bases, J lost 1 base, and 10 bases stayed unmatched. The CDR3 loop reads CASSSSPWTGSYEQYF. The CDR3 DNA sequence: TGTGCCAGCAGCTCCTCCCCCTGGACAGGTTCCTACGAGCAGTACTTC. Full variable domain (outside the CDR3, taken from reference TRBV5-6 and TRBJ2-7): DAGVTQSPTHLIKTRGQQVTLRCSPKSGHDTVSWYQQALGQGPQFIFQYYEEEERQRGNFPDRFSGHQFPNYSSELNVNALLLGDSALYLCASSSSPWTGSYEQYFGPGTRLTVT.

By proportion, this clonotype is medium-sized. The chain is built from TRBV7-2 and TRBJ2-1; 10 bases fit TRBD2. The CDR3 spans 14 residues. Trimming at V came to 5 bases and at J to 6 bases, leaving 4 bases not matched to a gene. The V gene's germline CDR1 is SGHTA and CDR2 FQGNSA. The CDR3 bases are TGTGCCAGCAGCCCGGGACTAGCGACCAATGAGCAGTTCTTC. The encoded protein is CASSPGLATNEQFF.

This sequence joins TRBV27 and TRBJ2-3; 10 bases match TRBD2. The CDR3 has 14 residues. Trimming at V came to 4 bases and at J to 6 bases, leaving 4 bases not matched to a gene. Germline V gives CDR1 MNHEY, CDR2 SMNVEV (reference sequence). The CDR3 bases are TGTGCCAGCAGTTCCCCGGGACTAGCGGATACGCAGTATTTT. This encodes CASSSPGLADTQYF.